The next 12 T cell receptor beta chains were all read from a single sample in a study of blood T cell repertoires in COVID-19. Assay used: immunoSEQ multiplex PCR; TCRdb lists only in-frame clones, some missing. This table has over 250,000 clones, under 90% appearing once. The sequencing sample was made of peripheral blood. These receptors originate from a man aged 45 to 65 with acute or convalescent COVID-19.

The V gene is TRBV7-9, the J gene TRBJ1-4, with unresolved D. Germline assignment: CDR1 SEHNR and CDR2 FQNEAQ (reference sequence). Deletions cut 1 base from V and 7 bases from J, with 13 bases between. The CDR3 loop spans 15 amino acids. CDR3 protein: CASSLGGGLGEKLFF. The CDR3 coding sequence is TGTGCCAGCAGCTTAGGTGGTGGGCTTGGTGAAAAACTGTTTTTT. Full variable domain (outside the CDR3, taken from reference TRBV7-9 and TRBJ1-4): DTGVSQNPRHKITKRGQNVTFRCDPISEHNRLYWYRQTLGQGPEFLTYFQNEAQLEKSRLLSDRFSAERPKGSFSTLEIQRTEQGDSAMYLCASSLGGGLGEKLFFGSGTQLSVL.

This clone has a single count. This chain uses TRBV10-1 with TRBJ2-5; no firm D call. The CDR3 is 13 residues long. V lost 2 bases and J lost 6, with 10 bases in between. Germline V gene sequence: CDR1 WNHNN, CDR2 SYGVQD (reference sequence). The CDR3, as DNA: TGCGCCAGCAGTGAGCTAGATTCGAAGACCCAGTACTTC. It translates to CASSELDSKTQYF.

The chain is built from TRBV7-3 and TRBJ2-2; perhaps TRBD2 as D (5 bases). V lost 5 bases and J 6 bases, leaving 13 bases between the germline ends. Germline V lookup: CDR1 SGHTA, CDR2 FQGTGA. CDR3 size: 14 residues. The DNA for the CDR3 is TGTGCCAGCAGCCCGCGGAAAGCGGCCGGGGAGCTGTTTTTT. Its translation is CASSPRKAAGELFF.

V usage is TRBV9 and J usage is TRBJ1-3; D is unresolved. Germline loops: CDR1 SGDLS, CDR2 YYNGEE. The length of the CDR3 is 14 residues. The V gene lost 3 bases and the J gene lost 4 bases, with 11 bases spanning the gap. The CDR3 protein is CASSDASRGNTIYF. The DNA of the CDR3 is TGTGCCAGCAGCGACGCGTCGAGAGGAAACACCATATATTTT.

This clone was seen only a few times. V and J are TRBV11-2 and TRBJ2-1; tentative D call: TRBD2 (7 bases). The CDR3 contains 14 residues. Germline V lookup: CDR1 SGHAT, CDR2 FQNNGV. Trimming pared 5 bases from V and 7 bases from J, leaving 15 bases between. The CDR3 coding sequence is TGTGCCAGCAGCCCGAGGGGGGGGCGTAATGAGCAGTTCTTC. The encoded protein is CASSPRGGRNEQFF.

The J gene is TRBJ2-7, the V gene TRBV6-5, with D perhaps TRBD2 (6 bases). The CDR3 totals 14 residues. Germline V lookup: CDR1 MNHEY, CDR2 SVGAGI. Trimming pared 8 bases from V and 2 bases from J, leaving 16 bases between. DNA of the CDR3: TGTGCCAGCGCCTGGGGTCGGGGGACCTACGAGCAGTACTTC. Protein sequence: CASAWGRGTYEQYF.

The chain links TRBV12-5 to TRBJ2-6; 7 nucleotides match TRBD1. The length of the CDR3 is 15 residues. Germline CDR1 LGHNT, CDR2 FRNRAP. V lost 6 bases to trimming and J lost 2 bases; unmatched junction nucleotides: 4. The CDR3 protein is CASGSGQAGANVLTF. DNA for the CDR3: TGTGCTAGTGGCTCCGGACAGGCTGGGGCCAACGTCCTGACTTTC.

This chain connects TRBV12-3 or TRBV12-4 to TRBJ2-5, with TRBD2 identical over 7 bases. V trimming: 7 bases; J trimming: 4 bases; junction bases outside the gene matches: 6. The CDR3 extends over 13 amino acids. DNA for the CDR3: TGTGCCAGCACTCCGGGGGGTAGAGAGACCCAGTACTTC. This codes for CASTPGGRETQYF.

The gene calls are TRBV6-4 and TRBJ1-2, with 10 bases that match TRBD1. Germline values: CDR1 MRHNA, CDR2 SNTAGT. This CDR3 comprises 16 residues. V dropped 6 bases and J dropped 7; count of bases not matched to a gene: 14. In DNA form, the CDR3 reads TGTGCCAGCAGCGCTCTTTGGGACAGGGGATTGGGTGGCTACACCTTC. It yields the protein CASSALWDRGLGGYTF.

The rearrangement joins TRBV5-6 to TRBJ1-5; D gene ambiguous. The length of the CDR3 is 13 residues. From germline, CDR1 is SGHDT and CDR2 YYEEEE. V was clipped by 0 bases and J by 7 bases, with 8 bases between them. This chain's CDR3 is CASSLVAGQPQHF. DNA for the CDR3: TGTGCCAGCAGCTTGGTGGCAGGCCAGCCCCAGCATTTT. The full variable domain, its missing parts supplied by reference TRBV5-6 and TRBJ1-5, is DAGVTQSPTHLIKTRGQQVTLRCSPKSGHDTVSWYQQALGQGPQFIFQYYEEEERQRGNFPDRFSGHQFPNYSSELNVNALLLGDSALYLCASSLVAGQPQHFGDGTRLSIL.

The genes are TRBV2 and TRBJ1-2, with 7 nucleotides matching TRBD1. V shed 6 bases and J 5 bases; nucleotides not matched to a gene: 6. CDR3 size: 13 residues. Germline V gene sequence: CDR1 SNHLY, CDR2 FYNNEI. The CDR3 loop reads CASRGDRAYGYTF. The CDR3, as DNA: TGTGCCAGCAGGGGAGACAGGGCTTATGGCTACACCTTC. Supplemented by reference TRBV2 and TRBJ1-2, the full variable domain reads EPEVTQTPSHQVTQMGQEVILRCVPISNHLYFYWYRQILGQKVEFLVSFYNNEISEKSEIFDDQFSVERPDGSNFTLKIRSTKLEDSAMYFCASRGDRAYGYTFGSGTRLTVV.

The chain has TRBV9 and TRBJ2-7, with TRBD1 identical over 10 bases. The germline V gene encodes CDR1 SGDLS and CDR2 YYNGEE. The V segment lost 4 bases and the J segment 5 bases; nucleotides outside the gene matches: 9. CDR3 length: 15 residues. In nucleotides, the CDR3 is TGTGCCAGCAGCCCCCAGGGACAGGGGACCCACGAGCAGTACTTC. Its protein is CASSPQGQGTHEQYF.